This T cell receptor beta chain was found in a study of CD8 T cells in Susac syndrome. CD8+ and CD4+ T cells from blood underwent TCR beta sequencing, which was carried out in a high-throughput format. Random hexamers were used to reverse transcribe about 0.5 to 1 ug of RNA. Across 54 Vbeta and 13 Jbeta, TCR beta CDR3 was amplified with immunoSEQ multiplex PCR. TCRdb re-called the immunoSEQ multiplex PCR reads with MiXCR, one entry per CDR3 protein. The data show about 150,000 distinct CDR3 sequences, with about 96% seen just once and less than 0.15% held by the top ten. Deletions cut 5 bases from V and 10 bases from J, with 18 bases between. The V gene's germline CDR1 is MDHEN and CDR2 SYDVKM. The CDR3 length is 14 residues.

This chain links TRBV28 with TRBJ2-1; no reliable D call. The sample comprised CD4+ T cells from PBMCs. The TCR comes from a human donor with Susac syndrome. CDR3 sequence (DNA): TGTGCCAGCAGTGGCGGCGGAAGCTTCCTCGAGCAGTTCTTC. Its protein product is CASSGGGSFLEQFF. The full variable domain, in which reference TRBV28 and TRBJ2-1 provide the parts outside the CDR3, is DVKVTQSSRYLVKRTGEKVFLECVQDMDHENMFWYRQDPGLGLRLIYFSYDVKMKEKGDIPEGYSVSREKKERFSLILESASTNQTSMYLCASSGGGSFLEQFFGPGTRLTVL.